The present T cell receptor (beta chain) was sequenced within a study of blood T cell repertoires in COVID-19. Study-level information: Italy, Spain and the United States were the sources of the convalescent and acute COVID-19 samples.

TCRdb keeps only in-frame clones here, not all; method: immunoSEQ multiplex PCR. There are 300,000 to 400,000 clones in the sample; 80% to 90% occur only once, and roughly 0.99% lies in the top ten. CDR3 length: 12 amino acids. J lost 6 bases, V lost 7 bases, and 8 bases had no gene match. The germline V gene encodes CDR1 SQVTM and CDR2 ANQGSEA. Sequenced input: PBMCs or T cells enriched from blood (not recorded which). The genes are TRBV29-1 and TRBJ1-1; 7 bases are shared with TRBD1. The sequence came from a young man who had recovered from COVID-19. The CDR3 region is CSALDRAPEAFF. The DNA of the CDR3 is TGCAGCGCCCTCGACAGGGCCCCTGAAGCTTTCTTT. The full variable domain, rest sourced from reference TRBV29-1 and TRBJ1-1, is SAVISQKPSRDICQRGTSLTIQCQVDSQVTMMFWYRQQPGQSLTLIATANQGSEATYESGFVIDKFPISRPNLTFSTLTVSNMSPEDSSIYLCSALDRAPEAFFGQGTRLTVV.